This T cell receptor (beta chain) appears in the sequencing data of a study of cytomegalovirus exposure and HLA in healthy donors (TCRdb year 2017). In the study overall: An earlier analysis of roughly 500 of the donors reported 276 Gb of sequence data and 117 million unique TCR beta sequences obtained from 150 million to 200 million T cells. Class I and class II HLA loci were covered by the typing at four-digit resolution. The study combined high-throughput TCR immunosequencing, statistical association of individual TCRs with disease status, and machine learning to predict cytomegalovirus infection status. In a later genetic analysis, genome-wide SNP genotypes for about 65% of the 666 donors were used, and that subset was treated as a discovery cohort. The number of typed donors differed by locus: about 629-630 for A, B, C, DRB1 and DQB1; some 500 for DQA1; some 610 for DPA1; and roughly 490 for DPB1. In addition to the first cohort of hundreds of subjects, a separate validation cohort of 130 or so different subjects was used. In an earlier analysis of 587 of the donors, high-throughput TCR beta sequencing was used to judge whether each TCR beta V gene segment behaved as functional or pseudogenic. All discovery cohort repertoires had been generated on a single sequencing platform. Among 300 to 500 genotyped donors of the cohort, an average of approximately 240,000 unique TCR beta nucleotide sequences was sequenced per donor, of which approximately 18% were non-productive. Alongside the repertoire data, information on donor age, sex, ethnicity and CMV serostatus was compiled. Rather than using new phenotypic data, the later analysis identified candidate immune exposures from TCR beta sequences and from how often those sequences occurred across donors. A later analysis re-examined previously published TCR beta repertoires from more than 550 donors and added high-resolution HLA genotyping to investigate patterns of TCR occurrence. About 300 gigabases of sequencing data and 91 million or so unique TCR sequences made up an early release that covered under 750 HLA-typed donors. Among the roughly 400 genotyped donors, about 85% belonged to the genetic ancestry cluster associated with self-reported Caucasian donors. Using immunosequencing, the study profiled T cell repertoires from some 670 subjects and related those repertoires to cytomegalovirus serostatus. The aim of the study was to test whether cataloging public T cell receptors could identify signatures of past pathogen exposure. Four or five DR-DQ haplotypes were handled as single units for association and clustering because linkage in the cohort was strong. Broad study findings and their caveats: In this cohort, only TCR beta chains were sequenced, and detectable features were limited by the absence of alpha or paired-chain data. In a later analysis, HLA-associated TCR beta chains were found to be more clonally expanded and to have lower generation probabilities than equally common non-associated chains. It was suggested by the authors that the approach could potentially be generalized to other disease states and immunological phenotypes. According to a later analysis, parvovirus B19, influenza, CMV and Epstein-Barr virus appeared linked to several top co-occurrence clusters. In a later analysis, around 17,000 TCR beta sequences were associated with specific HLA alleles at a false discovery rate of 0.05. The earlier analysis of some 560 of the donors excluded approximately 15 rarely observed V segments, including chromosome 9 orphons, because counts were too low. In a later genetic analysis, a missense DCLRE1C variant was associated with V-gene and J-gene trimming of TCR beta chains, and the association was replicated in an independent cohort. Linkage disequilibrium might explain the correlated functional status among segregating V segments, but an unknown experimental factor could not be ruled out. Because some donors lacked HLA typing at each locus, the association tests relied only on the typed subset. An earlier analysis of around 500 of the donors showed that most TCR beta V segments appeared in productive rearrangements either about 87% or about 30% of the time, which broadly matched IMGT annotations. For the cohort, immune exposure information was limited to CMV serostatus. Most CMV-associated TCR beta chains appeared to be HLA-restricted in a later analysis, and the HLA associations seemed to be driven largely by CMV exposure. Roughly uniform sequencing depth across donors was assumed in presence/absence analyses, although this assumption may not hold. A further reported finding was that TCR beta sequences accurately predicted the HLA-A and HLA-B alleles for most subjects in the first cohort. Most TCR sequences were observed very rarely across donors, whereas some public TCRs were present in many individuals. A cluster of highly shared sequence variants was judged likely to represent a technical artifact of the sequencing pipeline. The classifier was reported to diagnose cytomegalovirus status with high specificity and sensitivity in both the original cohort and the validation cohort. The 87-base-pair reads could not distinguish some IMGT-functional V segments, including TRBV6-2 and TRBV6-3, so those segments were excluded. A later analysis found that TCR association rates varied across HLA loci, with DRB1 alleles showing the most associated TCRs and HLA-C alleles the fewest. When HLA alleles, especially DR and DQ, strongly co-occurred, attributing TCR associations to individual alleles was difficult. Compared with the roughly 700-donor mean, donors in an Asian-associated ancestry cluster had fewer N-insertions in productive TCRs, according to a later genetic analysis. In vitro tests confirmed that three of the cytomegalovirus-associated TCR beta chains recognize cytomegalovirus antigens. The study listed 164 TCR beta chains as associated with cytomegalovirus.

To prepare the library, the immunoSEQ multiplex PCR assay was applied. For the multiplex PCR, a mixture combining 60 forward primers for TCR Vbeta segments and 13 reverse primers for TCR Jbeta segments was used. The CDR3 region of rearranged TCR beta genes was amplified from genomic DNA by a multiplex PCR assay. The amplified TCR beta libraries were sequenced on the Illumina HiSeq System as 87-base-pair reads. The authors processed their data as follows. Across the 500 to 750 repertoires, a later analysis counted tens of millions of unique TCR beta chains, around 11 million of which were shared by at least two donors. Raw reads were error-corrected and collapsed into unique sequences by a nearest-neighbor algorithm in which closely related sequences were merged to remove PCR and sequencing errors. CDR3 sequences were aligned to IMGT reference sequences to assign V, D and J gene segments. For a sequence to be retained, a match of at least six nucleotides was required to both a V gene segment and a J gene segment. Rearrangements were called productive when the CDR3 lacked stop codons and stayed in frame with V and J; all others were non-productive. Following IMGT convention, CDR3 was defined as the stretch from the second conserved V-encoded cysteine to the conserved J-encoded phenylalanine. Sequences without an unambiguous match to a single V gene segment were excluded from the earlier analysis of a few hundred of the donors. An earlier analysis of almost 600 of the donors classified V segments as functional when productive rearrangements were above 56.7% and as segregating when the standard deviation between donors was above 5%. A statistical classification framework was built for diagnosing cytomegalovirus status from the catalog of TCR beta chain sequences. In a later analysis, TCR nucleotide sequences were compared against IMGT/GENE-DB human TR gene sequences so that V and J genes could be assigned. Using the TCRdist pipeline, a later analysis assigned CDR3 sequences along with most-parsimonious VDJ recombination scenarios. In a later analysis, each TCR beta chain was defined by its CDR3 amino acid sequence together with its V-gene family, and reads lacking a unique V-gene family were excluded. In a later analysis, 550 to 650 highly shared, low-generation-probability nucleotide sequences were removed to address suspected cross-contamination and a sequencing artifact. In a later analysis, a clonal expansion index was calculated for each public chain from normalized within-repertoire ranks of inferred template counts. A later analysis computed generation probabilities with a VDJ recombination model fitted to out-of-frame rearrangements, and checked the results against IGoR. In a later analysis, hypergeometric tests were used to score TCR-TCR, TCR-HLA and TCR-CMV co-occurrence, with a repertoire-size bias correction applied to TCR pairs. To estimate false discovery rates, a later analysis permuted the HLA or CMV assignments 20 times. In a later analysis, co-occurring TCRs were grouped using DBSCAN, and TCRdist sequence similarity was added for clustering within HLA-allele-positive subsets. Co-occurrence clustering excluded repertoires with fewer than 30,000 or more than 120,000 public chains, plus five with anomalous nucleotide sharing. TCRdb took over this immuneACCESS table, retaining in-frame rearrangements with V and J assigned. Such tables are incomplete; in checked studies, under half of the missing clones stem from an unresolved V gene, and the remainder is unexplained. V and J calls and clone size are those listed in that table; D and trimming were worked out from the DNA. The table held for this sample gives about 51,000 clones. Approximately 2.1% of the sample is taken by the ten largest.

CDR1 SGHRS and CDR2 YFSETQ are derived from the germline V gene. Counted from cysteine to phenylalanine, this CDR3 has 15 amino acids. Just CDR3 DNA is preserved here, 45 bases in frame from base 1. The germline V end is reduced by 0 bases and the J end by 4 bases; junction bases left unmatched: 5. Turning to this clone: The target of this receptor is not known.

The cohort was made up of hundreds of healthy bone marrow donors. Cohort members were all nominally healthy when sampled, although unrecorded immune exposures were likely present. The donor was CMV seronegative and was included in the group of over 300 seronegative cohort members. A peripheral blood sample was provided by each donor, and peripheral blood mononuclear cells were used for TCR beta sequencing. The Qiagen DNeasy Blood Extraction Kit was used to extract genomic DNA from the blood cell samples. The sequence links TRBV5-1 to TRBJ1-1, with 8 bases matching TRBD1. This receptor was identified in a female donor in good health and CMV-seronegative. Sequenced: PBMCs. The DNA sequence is TGCGCCAGCAGCTTGGGGGGACAGGTGGGCACTGAAGCTTTCTTT. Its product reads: CASSLGGQVGTEAFF.